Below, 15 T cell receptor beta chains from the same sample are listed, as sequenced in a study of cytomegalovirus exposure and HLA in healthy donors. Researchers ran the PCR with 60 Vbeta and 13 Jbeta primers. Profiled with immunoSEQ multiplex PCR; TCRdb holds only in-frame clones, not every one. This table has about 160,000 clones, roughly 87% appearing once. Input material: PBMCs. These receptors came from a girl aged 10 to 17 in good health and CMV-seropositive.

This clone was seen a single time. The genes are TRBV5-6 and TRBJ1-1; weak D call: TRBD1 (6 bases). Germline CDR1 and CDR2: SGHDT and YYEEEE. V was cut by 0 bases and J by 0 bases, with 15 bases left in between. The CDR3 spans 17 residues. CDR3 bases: TGTGCCAGCAGCTTGGAACAGGGTGATTGGTTGAACACTGAAGCTTTCTTT. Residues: CASSLEQGDWLNTEAFF.

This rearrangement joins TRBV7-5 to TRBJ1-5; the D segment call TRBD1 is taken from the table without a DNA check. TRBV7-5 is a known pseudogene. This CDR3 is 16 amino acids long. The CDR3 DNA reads TGTGCCAGAAACTCCCCCCCGGACACTAGCAATCAGCCCCAGCATTTT. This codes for CARNSPPDTSNQPQHF.

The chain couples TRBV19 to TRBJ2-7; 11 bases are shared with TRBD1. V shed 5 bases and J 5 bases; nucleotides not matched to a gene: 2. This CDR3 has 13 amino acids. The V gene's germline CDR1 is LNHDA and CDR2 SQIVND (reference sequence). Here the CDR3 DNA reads TGTGCCAGTAGTCCGGACAGGGGGCACGAGCAGTACTTC. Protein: CASSPDRGHEQYF.

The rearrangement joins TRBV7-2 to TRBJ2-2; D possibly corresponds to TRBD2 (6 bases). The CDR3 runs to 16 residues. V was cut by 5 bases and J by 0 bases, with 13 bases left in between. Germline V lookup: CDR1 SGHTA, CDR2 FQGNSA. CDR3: CASSTGLFANTGELFF. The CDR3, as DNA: TGTGCCAGCAGCACGGGACTTTTCGCGAACACCGGGGAGCTGTTTTTT.

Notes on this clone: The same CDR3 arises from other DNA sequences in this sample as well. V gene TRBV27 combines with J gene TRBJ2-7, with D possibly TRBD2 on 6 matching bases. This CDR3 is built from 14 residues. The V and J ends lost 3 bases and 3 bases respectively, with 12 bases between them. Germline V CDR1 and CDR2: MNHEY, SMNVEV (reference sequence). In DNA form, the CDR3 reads TGTGCCAGCAGTTTGCGGGGTTCTATCTACGAGCAGTACTTC. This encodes CASSLRGSIYEQYF.

CDR3 region: CASSLTGGFLSGYTF. The CDR3 bases are TGTGCCAGCAGTTTAACAGGGGGCTTTTTAAGTGGCTACACCTTC. V gene TRBV27 combines with J gene TRBJ1-2; 9 bases are shared with TRBD1. Germline values: CDR1 MNHEY, CDR2 SMNVEV (reference sequence). This CDR3 region has 15 residues. J lost 7 bases, V lost 2 bases, and 8 bases had no gene match.

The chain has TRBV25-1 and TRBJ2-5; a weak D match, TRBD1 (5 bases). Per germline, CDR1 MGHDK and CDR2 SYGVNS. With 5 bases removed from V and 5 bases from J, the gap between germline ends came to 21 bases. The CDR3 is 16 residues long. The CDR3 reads CASSPQRPGQTETQYF. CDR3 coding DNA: TGTGCCAGCAGTCCCCAAAGGCCAGGACAAACCGAGACCCAGTACTTC.

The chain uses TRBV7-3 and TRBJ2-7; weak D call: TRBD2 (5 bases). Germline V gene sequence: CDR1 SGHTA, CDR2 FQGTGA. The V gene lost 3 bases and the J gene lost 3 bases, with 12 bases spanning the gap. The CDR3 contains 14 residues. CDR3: CASSLTGSIYEQYF. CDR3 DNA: TGTGCCAGCAGCTTGACGGGGAGTATCTACGAGCAGTACTTC. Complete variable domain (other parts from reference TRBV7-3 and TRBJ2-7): GAGVSQTPSNKVTEKGKYVELRCDPISGHTALYWYRQSLGQGPEFLIYFQGTGAADDSGLPNDRFFAVRPEGSVSTLKIQRTERGDSAVYLCASSLTGSIYEQYFGPGTRLTVT.

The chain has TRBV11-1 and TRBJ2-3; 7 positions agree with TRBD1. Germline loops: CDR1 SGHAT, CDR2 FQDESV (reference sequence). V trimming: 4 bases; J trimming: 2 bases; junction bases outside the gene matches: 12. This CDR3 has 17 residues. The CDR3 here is CASSSRGFRTVTDTQYF. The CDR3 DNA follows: TGTGCCAGCAGCTCCAGGGGGTTCAGGACAGTCACAGATACGCAGTATTTT.

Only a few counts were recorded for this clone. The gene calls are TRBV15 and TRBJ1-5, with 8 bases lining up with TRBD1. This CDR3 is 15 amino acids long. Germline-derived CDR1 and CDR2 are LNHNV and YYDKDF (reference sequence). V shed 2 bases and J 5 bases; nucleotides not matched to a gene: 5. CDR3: CATSRRQGYDQPQHF. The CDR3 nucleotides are TGTGCCACCAGCAGAAGACAGGGGTATGATCAGCCCCAGCATTTT. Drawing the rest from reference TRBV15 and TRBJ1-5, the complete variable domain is DAMVIQNPRYQVTQFGKPVTLSCSQTLNHNVMYWYQQKSSQAPKLLFHYYDKDFNNEADTPDNFQSRRPNTSFCFLDIRSPGLGDTAMYLCATSRRQGYDQPQHFGDGTRLSIL.

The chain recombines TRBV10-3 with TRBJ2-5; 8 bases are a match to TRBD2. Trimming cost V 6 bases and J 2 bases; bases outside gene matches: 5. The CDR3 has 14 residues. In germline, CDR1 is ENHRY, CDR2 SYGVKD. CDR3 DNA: TGTGCCATCAGCCCTAGCGGGCAACAAGAGACCCAGTACTTC. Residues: CAISPSGQQETQYF.

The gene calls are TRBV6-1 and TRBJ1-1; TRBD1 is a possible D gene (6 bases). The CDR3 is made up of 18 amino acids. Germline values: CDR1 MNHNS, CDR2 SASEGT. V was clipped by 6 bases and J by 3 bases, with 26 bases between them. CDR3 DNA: TGTGCCAGCAGGGAATTCAGGACAGCCAGCATCGGGGACACTGAAGCTTTCTTT. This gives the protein CASREFRTASIGDTEAFF.

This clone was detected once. CDR3: CAWSRLAGGEQFF. CDR3 nucleotide sequence: TGTGCCTGGAGTCGACTAGCGGGGGGCGAGCAGTTCTTC. The chain joins TRBV30 to TRBJ2-1; 13 bases are a match to TRBD2. The CDR3 spans 13 residues. Germline values: CDR1 GTSNPN, CDR2 SVGIG (reference sequence). V lost 2 bases, J lost 10 bases, and 2 bases stayed unmatched.

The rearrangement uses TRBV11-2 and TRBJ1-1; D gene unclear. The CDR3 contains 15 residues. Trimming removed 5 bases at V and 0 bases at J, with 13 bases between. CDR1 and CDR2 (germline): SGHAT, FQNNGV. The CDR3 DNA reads TGTGCCAGCAGCCTGGAGGTAAGGTTGAACACTGAAGCTTTCTTT. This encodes CASSLEVRLNTEAFF.

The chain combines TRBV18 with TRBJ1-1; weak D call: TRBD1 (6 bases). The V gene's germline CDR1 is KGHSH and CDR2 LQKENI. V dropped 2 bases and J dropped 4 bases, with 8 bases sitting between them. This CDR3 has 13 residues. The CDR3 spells CASSPTGSTEAFF. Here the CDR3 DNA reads TGTGCCAGCTCACCAACAGGGTCCACTGAAGCTTTCTTT.